These 5 T cell receptor beta chains share one sample of origin, sequenced in a study of T-cell memory formation after mild COVID-19. TCRdb independently ran MiXCR on the 5' RACE reads; one entry per CDR3 protein. Of fewer than 250,000 distinct CDR3 sequences listed, roughly 18% were seen once; the top ten hold roughly 2.3%. Sequencing input: PBMCs or a T cell subset sorted from them (not recorded which). The origin of the receptors is an adult woman who had mild COVID-19 (a few samples of this study predate the infection). Cell type and time point are not known.

The chain recombines TRBV12-3 or TRBV12-4 with TRBJ1-1; no definite D call. V lost 2 bases to trimming and J lost 4 bases, with 8 bases between them. CDR3 size: 13 residues. CDR3: CASSLLAGTEAFF. The DNA for the CDR3 is TGTGCCAGCAGTTTACTCGCTGGCACTGAAGCTTTCTTT.

The chain combines TRBV12-3 or TRBV12-4 with TRBJ1-2; D not certain. Trimming removed 6 bases at V and 5 bases at J, with 16 bases between. The CDR3 totals 14 residues. Here the CDR3 reads CASSSNSKTYGYTF. The CDR3 DNA sequence: TGTGCCAGCAGCTCCAATTCAAAGACGTATGGCTACACCTTC.

The genes are TRBV28 and TRBJ2-7; 8 bases align to TRBD1. Germline CDR1 reads MDHEN; CDR2 reads SYDVKM. CDR3 length: 13 residues. The trim removed 7 bases at V and 2 bases at J, leaving 4 bases unmatched. CDR3 region: CASTKQGAYEQYF. Here the CDR3 DNA reads TGTGCCAGCACCAAACAGGGGGCCTACGAGCAGTACTTC.

This clonotype was picked up a small number of times. J is TRBJ2-1 and V is TRBV7-9; 11 bases are shared with TRBD2. The V segment lost 5 bases and the J segment 6 bases; nucleotides outside the gene matches: 9. The CDR3 spans 16 residues. Germline CDR1 SEHNR, CDR2 FQNEAQ (reference sequence). CDR3 amino acids: CASSPTLLAGVNEQFF. CDR3 sequence (DNA): TGTGCCAGCAGCCCAACCCTACTAGCGGGAGTCAATGAGCAGTTCTTC.

This clonotype has just a few counts. The V call is TRBV24-1, the J call TRBJ2-3; 10 bases match TRBD2. With V trimmed by 1 base and J by 5 bases, 5 bases remained unmatched. The CDR3 has 16 residues. Germline CDR1 reads KGHDR; CDR2 reads SFDVKD. CDR3 in amino acids: CATSDFSSGRGDTQYF. The CDR3, as DNA: TGTGCCACCAGTGATTTCTCTAGCGGGAGAGGAGATACGCAGTATTTT.